The source of this T cell receptor (beta chain) is a study of blood T cell repertoires in COVID-19. For the study at large: Sites across the United States, Italy and Spain contributed samples from acute and convalescent COVID-19. The cDNA or gDNA used as material had been derived from T cells, B-cell-depleted T cells, or PBMCs.

There are 16 residues in the CDR3. After removal of 1 base from V and 3 bases from J, the junction contained 4 bases not matched to a gene. CDR1 and CDR2 (germline): MGHRA, YSYEKL. Original analysis: Scientists estimated how many nucleated cells there were by amplifying reference gene primers. Sequencing was performed with immunoSEQ multiplex PCR; in TCRdb, only in-frame clones are kept and a portion is missing. V and J calls and clone size are as listed in that table; D and trimming were resolved from the DNA. The repertoire holds roughly 120,000 clones, roughly four fifths seen once, with approximately 7.9% in the top ten.

Sequencing input: peripheral blood. V and J are TRBV4-1 and TRBJ2-3; 10 nucleotides line up with TRBD1. This TCR was recovered from a man between 65 and 85 years old with acute or convalescent COVID-19. CDR3: CASSQAGTGVTDTQYF. DNA of the CDR3: TGCGCCAGCAGCCAAGCCGGGACAGGGGTAACAGATACGCAGTATTTT.